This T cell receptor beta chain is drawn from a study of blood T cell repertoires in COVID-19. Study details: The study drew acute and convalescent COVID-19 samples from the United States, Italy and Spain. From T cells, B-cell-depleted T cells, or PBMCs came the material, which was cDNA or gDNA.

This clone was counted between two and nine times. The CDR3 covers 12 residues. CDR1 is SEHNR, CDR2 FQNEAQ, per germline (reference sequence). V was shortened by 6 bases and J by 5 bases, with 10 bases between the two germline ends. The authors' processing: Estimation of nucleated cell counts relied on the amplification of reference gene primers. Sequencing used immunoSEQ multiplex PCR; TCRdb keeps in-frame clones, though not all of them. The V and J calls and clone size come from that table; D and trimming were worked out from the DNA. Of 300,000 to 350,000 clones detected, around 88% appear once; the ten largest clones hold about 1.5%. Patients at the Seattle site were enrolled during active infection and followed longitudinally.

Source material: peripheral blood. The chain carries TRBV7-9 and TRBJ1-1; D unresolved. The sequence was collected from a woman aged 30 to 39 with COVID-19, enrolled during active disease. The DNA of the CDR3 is TGTGCCAGCAGATCCACAGCAACTGAAGCTTTCTTT. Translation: CASRSTATEAFF.